Shown below are 24 T cell receptor beta chains from a single sample sequenced in a study of blood T cell repertoires in COVID-19. Sequencing used immunoSEQ multiplex PCR; TCRdb keeps in-frame clones, though not all of them. The data contain roughly 150,000 clones, around four fifths of them seen just once; the ten biggest clones take up around 7%. The sample consisted of PBMCs or T cells enriched from blood (not recorded which). The receptor set was obtained from a man aged 45-65 years who had recovered from COVID-19.

This rearrangement joins TRBV10-3 to TRBJ1-5; TRBD1 might be the D (5 bases). Germline loops: CDR1 ENHRY, CDR2 SYGVKD. The CDR3 has 15 residues. Trimming removed 6 bases at V and 0 bases at J, with 12 bases between. CDR3 amino acids: CAIRQSDNSNQPQHF. CDR3 nucleotide sequence: TGTGCCATCAGACAATCGGACAATAGCAATCAGCCCCAGCATTTT.

CDR3 sequence reads: CASSQTGDGYTF. As DNA, the CDR3 is TGTGCCAGCAGCCAGACAGGGGATGGCTACACCTTC. V gene TRBV3-1 (or the pseudogene TRBV3-2) combines with J gene TRBJ1-2; 8 bases map to TRBD1. J lost 6 bases, V lost 3 bases, and 0 bases had no gene match. This CDR3 has 12 amino acids. Germline-derived CDR1 and CDR2 are LGHDT and YNNKEL (reference sequence).

This clone was recorded once. In DNA form, the CDR3 reads TGTGCCATCAGTGAGTCAATGGGCAAGAACACTGAAGCTTTCTTT. Translation: CAISESMGKNTEAFF. The chain combines TRBV10-3 with TRBJ1-1; D remains unclear. V lost 0 bases and J lost 1, with 9 bases in between. The CDR3 consists of 15 residues. The germline gives CDR1 ENHRY, CDR2 SYGVKD.

The V gene is TRBV9, the J gene TRBJ2-1; the match to TRBD2 covers 11 bases. The CDR3 runs to 15 residues. The germline gives CDR1 SGDLS, CDR2 YYNGEE. Germline trimming cut 6 bases from V and 7 bases from J; bases unmatched to any gene: 9. The CDR3 protein is CASTPFSGGVNEQFF. CDR3 coding DNA: TGTGCCAGCACCCCGTTTAGCGGGGGGGTAAATGAGCAGTTCTTC.

This clone was counted only a few times. V is TRBV5-1 and J is TRBJ1-1; 11 positions agree with TRBD1. The germline V gene encodes CDR1 SGHRS and CDR2 YFSETQ. The V and J ends lost 3 bases and 0 bases, in that order; junction bases with no gene match: 7. This CDR3 contains 17 residues. This CDR3 is CASSSKGQGAVNTEAFF. The CDR3 DNA reads TGCGCCAGCAGCTCAAAAGGACAGGGGGCCGTGAACACTGAAGCTTTCTTT.

The chain has TRBV12-5 and TRBJ1-6, with 10 nucleotides matching TRBD1. V was pared by 8 bases and J by 7 bases, with 5 bases of the junction left unmatched. The CDR3 contains 14 residues. CDR1 is LGHNT, CDR2 FRNRAP, per germline. The CDR3 DNA follows: TGTGCTAGTCGGTGGGGACAGGGGAATTCACCCCTCCACTTT. This translates into CASRWGQGNSPLHF.

V and J are TRBV15 and TRBJ1-6; D is uncertain. Germline V lookup: CDR1 LNHNV, CDR2 YYDKDF (reference sequence). This CDR3 is 16 amino acids long. V gave up 3 bases and J gave up 0 bases, with 9 bases separating them. The CDR3 sequence is CATSSAPSSYNSPLHF. The CDR3 DNA reads as TGTGCCACCAGCAGTGCACCGAGCTCCTATAATTCACCCCTCCACTTT.

This clone showed up just once. The CDR3 reads CASLDRGLNTEAFF. The CDR3 DNA sequence: TGTGCCAGTTTGGACAGGGGGCTTAACACTGAAGCTTTCTTT. The chain carries TRBV19 and TRBJ1-1; 11 bases align to TRBD1. This CDR3 comprises 14 residues. V lost 8 bases, J lost 2 bases, and 4 bases stayed unmatched. Germline values: CDR1 LNHDA, CDR2 SQIVND (reference sequence).

This clone was seen only once. CDR3 in amino acids: CASSLDRDSPLHF. The CDR3 DNA reads TGCGCCAGCAGCTTGGACAGGGATTCACCCCTCCACTTT. The V call is TRBV5-1, the J call TRBJ1-6; D is perhaps TRBD1 (6 bases). Germline V CDR1 and CDR2: SGHRS, YFSETQ. The CDR3 loop spans 13 amino acids. V lost 0 bases and J 8 bases, leaving 6 bases between the germline ends.

This clone appeared a few times. This sequence joins TRBV11-3 and TRBJ1-5, with TRBD1 matching 7 bases. The ends lost 4 bases at V and 3 bases at J; junction bases unmatched: 3. Germline CDR1 reads SGHNT; CDR2 reads YENEEA. This CDR3 spans 14 amino acids. This CDR3 is CASSSGQPNQPQHF. CDR3 nucleotide sequence: TGTGCCAGCAGCTCGGGACAGCCCAATCAGCCCCAGCATTTT. Together with reference TRBV11-3 and TRBJ1-5, the CDR3 gives the full variable domain: EAGVVQSPRYKIIEKKQPVAFWCNPISGHNTLYWYLQNLGQGPELLIRYENEEAVDDSQLPKDRFSAERLKGVDSTLKIQPAELGDSAVYLCASSSGQPNQPQHFGDGTRLSIL.

This clone has a single count. The V gene is TRBV5-1, the J gene TRBJ2-7, with D possibly being TRBD1 (6 bases). This CDR3 spans 15 amino acids. The germline V gene has CDR1 SGHRS and CDR2 YFSETQ. Deletions cut 2 bases from V and 0 bases from J, with 12 bases between. CDR3 in DNA: TGCGCCAGCAGCTTCTCGACAGGACTCTCCTACGAGCAGTACTTC. It encodes CASSFSTGLSYEQYF.

The chain has TRBV7-8 and TRBJ1-5; a possible D gene is TRBD1 (6 bases). The CDR3 runs 14 residues. V dropped 4 bases and J dropped 7 bases, with 14 bases sitting between them. Germline loops: CDR1 SGHVS, CDR2 FQNEAQ. The CDR3 loop reads CASSSIRGGQPQHF. The CDR3 DNA is TGTGCCAGCAGCTCCATCAGGGGCGGACAGCCCCAGCATTTT.

The J gene is TRBJ1-2, the V gene TRBV7-9; D perhaps matches TRBD1 (6 bases). V shed 5 bases and J shed 7 bases, with 14 bases lying between them. The CDR3 consists of 13 residues. Germline lookup yields CDR1 SEHNR and CDR2 FQNEAQ (reference sequence). The CDR3 region has the DNA TGTGCCAGCAGCCGATTCGGGACAATTGGCTACACCTTC. Protein sequence: CASSRFGTIGYTF.

The gene calls are TRBV3-1 (or the pseudogene TRBV3-2) and TRBJ1-5; no definite D call. Germline V gene sequence: CDR1 LGHDT, CDR2 YNNKEL (reference sequence). Deletions cut 0 bases from V and 2 bases from J, with 11 bases between. The CDR3 covers 16 residues. The CDR3: CASSQDLSSGNQPQHF. DNA of the CDR3: TGTGCCAGCAGCCAAGATTTGAGTTCGGGCAATCAGCCCCAGCATTTT.

On this clone itself: The junction does not match germline at one end; this may be a read error. The rearrangement joins TRBV7-2 to TRBJ1-4; D uncertain. Germline values: CDR1 SGHTA, CDR2 FQGNSA. This CDR3 has 15 amino acids. The CDR3 DNA reads TGTGCCAGCAGCCTAGCAGCAACAGCTAATGAAAAACTGTTTTTT. This encodes CASSLAATANEKLFF.

The chain is built from TRBV27 and TRBJ2-7; D remains unclear. The CDR3 is 11 residues long. Per the germline V gene, CDR1 is MNHEY and CDR2 is SMNVEV (reference sequence). V was trimmed by 4 bases and J by 6 bases, leaving 7 bases between them. The CDR3 nucleotides read TGTGCCAGCAGTTCCTCCCGCGAGCAGTACTTC. Amino acid sequence: CASSSSREQYF.

This chain links TRBV25-1 with TRBJ2-7; TRBD1 matches at 7 bases. CDR1 and CDR2 from the germline V gene are MGHDK and SYGVNS. There are 13 residues in the CDR3. The junction had 3 bases not matched to a gene; V was cut back by 4 bases and J by 3 bases. The CDR3 sequence: CASSGGGLYEQYF. In DNA form, the CDR3 reads TGTGCCAGCAGTGGAGGGGGCCTCTACGAGCAGTACTTC.

The rearrangement uses TRBV15 and TRBJ1-1; D is possibly TRBD1 (6 bases). The CDR3 loop spans 14 amino acids. Germline CDR1 is LNHNV and CDR2 is YYDKDF (reference sequence). Trimming shortened V by 3 bases and J by 6 bases, and 14 bases separated the two germline ends. The CDR3 is CATSSGGRGSEAFF. The CDR3 DNA sequence: TGTGCCACCAGCAGTGGGGGCCGGGGATCTGAAGCTTTCTTT.

V gene TRBV4-1 combines with J gene TRBJ2-2; a weak D match, TRBD2 (5 bases). Germline V gene lookup returns CDR1 MGHRA and CDR2 YSYEKL. The ends were cut back, 1 base at V and 2 bases at J, with 11 bases in the middle. CDR3 length: 16 amino acids. DNA of the CDR3: TGCGCCAGCAGCCAAGGTCTAGCCAGAAACACCGGGGAGCTGTTTTTT. Translation: CASSQGLARNTGELFF.

The CDR3 bases are TGCAGCGTTGAAGTTGGCCGCAACACTGAAGCTTTCTTT. The encoded protein is CSVEVGRNTEAFF. The rearrangement uses TRBV29-1 and TRBJ1-1, with D hard to call. Germline CDR1 is SQVTM and CDR2 is ANQGSEA. Trimming left V 1 base short and J 2 bases short, with 8 bases between. This CDR3 comprises 13 residues. The whole variable domain, remainder taken from reference TRBV29-1 and TRBJ1-1, is SAVISQKPSRDICQRGTSLTIQCQVDSQVTMMFWYRQQPGQSLTLIATANQGSEATYESGFVIDKFPISRPNLTFSTLTVSNMSPEDSSIYLCSVEVGRNTEAFFGQGTRLTVV.

This chain uses TRBV7-9 with TRBJ2-3; 9 bases agree with TRBD1. V lost 3 bases, J lost 1 base, and 8 bases stayed unmatched. CDR3 length: 17 residues. Germline V gene lookup returns CDR1 SEHNR and CDR2 FQNEAQ (reference sequence). CDR3 DNA sequence: TGTGCCAGCAGCTTCGAACAGGGGGCCCTAGGCACAGATACGCAGTATTTT. Translating it yields CASSFEQGALGTDTQYF.

The chain links TRBV7-2 to TRBJ2-1, with 8 positions matching TRBD2. The germline gives CDR1 SGHTA, CDR2 FQGNSA. This CDR3 is 15 amino acids long. J lost 5 bases, V lost 5 bases, and 8 bases had no gene match. The DNA of the CDR3 is TGTGCCAGCAGCATCGGGACTAGTCGCAACAATGAGCAGTTCTTC. It yields the protein CASSIGTSRNNEQFF.

The chain carries TRBV5-6 and TRBJ1-1, with a weak D call TRBD1 (5 bases). The CDR3 extends over 15 amino acids. V dropped 7 bases and J dropped 4 bases, with 20 bases sitting between them. The germline gives CDR1 SGHDT, CDR2 YYEEEE. The CDR3 loop reads CASSKRGPRFTEAFF. CDR3 coding DNA: TGTGCCAGCTCAAAGCGGGGACCCCGTTTCACTGAAGCTTTCTTT.

The chain combines TRBV19 with TRBJ1-1; the D gene is possibly TRBD1 (5 bases). Germline V gene data show CDR1 as LNHDA and CDR2 as SQIVND (reference sequence). This CDR3 contains 14 residues. V shed 3 bases and J shed 1 base, with 9 bases lying between them. The CDR3 DNA is TGTGCCAGTAGTATTTGGGGCGCGAACACTGAAGCTTTCTTT. Its translation: CASSIWGANTEAFF.